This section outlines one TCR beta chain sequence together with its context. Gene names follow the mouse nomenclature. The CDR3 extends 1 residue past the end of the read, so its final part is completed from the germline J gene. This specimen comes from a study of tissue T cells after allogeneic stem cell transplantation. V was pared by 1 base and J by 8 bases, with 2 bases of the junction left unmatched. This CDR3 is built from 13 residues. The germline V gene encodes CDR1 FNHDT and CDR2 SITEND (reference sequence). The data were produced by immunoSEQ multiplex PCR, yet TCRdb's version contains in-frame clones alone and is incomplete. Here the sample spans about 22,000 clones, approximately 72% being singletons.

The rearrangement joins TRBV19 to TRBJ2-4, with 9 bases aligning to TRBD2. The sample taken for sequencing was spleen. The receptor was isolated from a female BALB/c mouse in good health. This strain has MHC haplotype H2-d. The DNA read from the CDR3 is TGTGCCAGCAGTATAAGGGGACTGGGCACCTTGTAC. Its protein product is CASSIRGLGTLY. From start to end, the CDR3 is CASSIRGLGTLYF. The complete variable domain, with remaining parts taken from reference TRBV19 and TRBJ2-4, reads GGIITQTPKFLIGQEGQKLTLKCQQNFNHDTMYWYRQDSGKGLRLIYYSITENDLQKGDLSEGYDASREKKSSFSLTVTSAQKNEMAVFLCASSIRGLGTLYFGAGTRLSVL.